This T cell receptor (beta chain) was identified in a study of T cells after yellow fever vaccination. The study, taken as a whole, reports: Shared CD4/CD8 clonotypes were a small share, likely from convergent recombination.

This clonotype has a handful of counts. Antigen specificity is unknown. This CDR3 contains 15 residues. With 5 bases removed from V and 0 bases from J, the gap between germline ends came to 17 bases. CDR1 and CDR2 from the germline V gene are SQVTM and ANQGSEA. Each CDR3 protein is one row after TCRdb ran MiXCR on the 5' RACE reads. The repertoire holds hundreds of thousands of distinct CDR3 sequences, with about 12% as singletons. This sequence was found in a man aged 30 to 39 who received the YFV17D yellow fever vaccine. The chain employs TRBV29-1 and TRBJ2-7, with D possibly being TRBD1 or TRBD2 (7 bases each). The sample in question was PBMCs, obtained on the day of the yellow fever booster vaccination. This CDR3 is CSVNDREGSSYEQYF. CDR3 DNA: TGCAGCGTTAACGACAGGGAGGGCAGCTCCTACGAGCAGTACTTC.